This passage covers 2 T cell receptor beta chains from one sample sequenced in a study of technical replicates of blood from several donors. Repertoires were generated with immunoSEQ multiplex PCR, while TCRdb's copy carries only in-frame clones and drops some. This table holds about 80,000 clones, about 91% found once. Material: T cells isolated from PBMCs. The receptor set was obtained from a human donor in good health.

The chain links TRBV10-3 to TRBJ2-3, with 8 positions matching TRBD2. The length of the CDR3 is 14 residues. Per the germline V gene, CDR1 is ENHRY and CDR2 is SYGVKD. V trimming: 10 bases; J trimming: 2 bases; junction bases outside the gene matches: 8. CDR3 coding DNA: TGTGCCACCTCAACTAGCGGCCTCACAGATACGCAGTATTTT. This gives the protein CATSTSGLTDTQYF.

The V gene is TRBV5-6, the J gene TRBJ2-5; 11 bases align to TRBD2. J was trimmed by 4 bases and V by 4 bases; bases with no gene match: 3. Germline CDR1 reads SGHDT; CDR2 reads YYEEEE. The CDR3 totals 14 residues. Written as DNA, the CDR3 is TGTGCCAGCAGCATAGCGGGAGGGCCAGAGACCCAGTACTTC. It specifies CASSIAGGPETQYF.